Listed below are T cell receptor beta chains from one sample, sequenced in a study of OX40 agonist ivuxolimab in advanced cancers. The protocol was immunoSEQ multiplex PCR, while the TCRdb copy is restricted to in-frame clones and leaves out a portion. The table has 90,000 to 100,000 clones, about 87% seen once. The sample consisted of CD4+ or CD8+ T cells sorted from blood, taken in a trial of the OX40 agonist ivuxolimab. These receptor sequences come from an adult with an advanced solid tumor such as melanoma, head and neck, liver or kidney cancer. The CDR3 runs from the conserved cysteine through the conserved F or W.

v_call,j_call,cdr3_aa
TRBV18,TRBJ1-1,CASSPTETNTEAFF
TRBV7-3,TRBJ2-3,CASRDQGVSTDTQYF
TRBV4-3,TRBJ2-1,CASSQDTMFYNEQFF
TRBV7-3,TRBJ2-1,CASSPRDSAHEQFF
TRBV10-2,TRBJ2-4,CASSPRRDDIQYF
TRBV1,TRBJ1-5,CTSSQGGRRGSDQPQHF
TRBV19,TRBJ1-6,CASSLLYRENSPLHF
TRBV6-6,TRBJ2-5,CASARLGGQYF
TRBV18,TRBJ2-3,CASSRPGQGRNTQYF
TRBV5-1,TRBJ2-7,CASSAGQETEQYF
TRBV28,TRBJ1-5,CASSLEYGSNQPQHF
TRBV27,TRBJ1-6,CASSLAGRSSPLHF
TRBV28,TRBJ2-7,CASSTGTGSYEQYF
TRBV7-3,TRBJ2-3,CASSSRGLLDTQYF
TRBV7-2,TRBJ2-5,CASSRRGQETQYF
TRBV7-9,TRBJ2-7,CASTRGGQGEQYF
TRBV30,TRBJ1-2,CAWSSPTPFTF
TRBV9,TRBJ2-2,CASSVDSWDTGELFF
TRBV28,TRBJ2-1,CASSVSQGASLNEQFF
TRBV18,TRBJ2-2,CASSPPTRSGELFF